These T cell receptor beta chains were read from a single sample in a study of beta chain features in type 1 diabetes. Sequencing used immunoSEQ multiplex PCR; TCRdb keeps in-frame clones, though not all of them. Seen here are 900,000 or so clones, 15% to 20% observed once, and the top ten hold 0.023%. Sequencing was performed on naive CD4+ T cells from blood. These receptors were collected from a woman aged 18-30 years in good health. The CDR3 runs from the conserved cysteine through the conserved F or W. D genes are given only for firm matches. Clone sizes are given selectively: once, few, many, or a class where the clone is expanded.

j_call d_call v_call clone_size cdr3_aa cdr3_nt
TRBJ2-5 NA TRBV7-9 few CASSSLGRETQYF TGTGCCAGCAGCTCCCTTGGTCGAGAGACCCAGTACTTC
TRBJ2-7 NA TRBV6-5 few CASSYSRSPAGEQYF TGTGCCAGCAGTTACTCTAGGTCCCCCGCGGGTGAGCAGTACTTC
TRBJ1-2 NA TRBV6-5 NA CASSYSIGYGYTF TGTGCCAGCAGTTACTCGATTGGCTATGGCTACACCTTC
TRBJ2-7 TRBD1 TRBV5-5 few CASSFSGQGLWEQYF TGTGCCAGCAGCTTTTCCGGACAGGGGTTGTGGGAGCAGTACTTC
TRBJ2-1 TRBD1 TRBV2 few CASRRTGSYNEQFF TGTGCCAGTAGAAGGACAGGGTCCTACAATGAGCAGTTCTTC
TRBJ2-7 NA TRBV6-1 few CASSGRGAYEQYF TGTGCCAGCAGTGGGAGGGGGGCTTACGAGCAGTACTTC
TRBJ2-4 TRBD1 TRBV7-2 few CASSPGTEQNIQYF TGTGCCAGCAGCCCTGGGACAGAACAAAACATTCAGTACTTC
TRBJ2-1 TRBD2 TRBV10-3 many CAISEKAGGVNNEQFF TGTGCCATCAGTGAGAAAGCGGGAGGGGTAAACAATGAGCAGTTCTTC
TRBJ1-4 NA TRBV5-6 few CASSFVSTNEKLFF TGTGCCAGCAGCTTCGTATCAACTAATGAAAAACTGTTTTTT
TRBJ2-2 TRBD2 TRBV9 few CASSKRLAPGELFF TGTGCCAGCAGCAAAAGACTAGCGCCCGGGGAGCTGTTTTTT
TRBJ2-1 TRBD1 TRBV6-6 few CASSYQGDTEQFF TGTGCCAGCAGTTACCAGGGGGATACTGAGCAGTTCTTC
TRBJ2-7 TRBD2 TRBV5-1 few CASSLGAGGAYEQYF TGCGCCAGCAGCTTGGGGGCGGGAGGAGCCTACGAGCAGTACTTC
TRBJ1-1 NA TRBV18 NA CASSPRQNTEAFF TGTGCCAGCTCCCCGAGGCAGAACACTGAAGCTTTCTTT
TRBJ1-1 NA TRBV4-3 few CASSQAGGRDNTEAFF TGCGCCAGCAGCCAAGCCGGGGGGCGGGATAACACTGAAGCTTTCTTT
TRBJ2-3 TRBD2 TRBV28 few CASSPGLADTDTQYF TGTGCCAGCAGCCCGGGACTAGCGGACACAGATACGCAGTATTTT
TRBJ1-2 NA TRBV6-1 few CASSRDRNYGYTF TGTGCCAGCAGTCGGGACCGCAACTATGGCTACACCTTC
TRBJ2-5 TRBD1 TRBV18 NA CASSPPATGQETQYF TGTGCCAGCTCACCCCCCGCGACAGGGCAAGAGACCCAGTACTTC
TRBJ2-5 TRBD2 TRBV18 NA CASSPGEGLEKTQYF TGTGCCAGCTCACCAGGGGAGGGCCTGGAGAAGACCCAGTACTTC
TRBJ1-3 TRBD1 TRBV2 NA CASSGDRGWHTIYF TGTGCCAGCAGTGGGGACAGGGGTTGGCACACCATATATTTT
TRBJ2-1 TRBD1 TRBV11-2 few CASRWGTDTYNEQFF TGTGCCAGCAGGTGGGGGACAGATACATACAATGAGCAGTTCTTC
TRBJ2-7 NA TRBV7-9 few CASSSPGLEQYF TGTGCCAGCAGCTCTCCCGGCCTCGAGCAGTACTTC
TRBJ2-3 TRBD2 TRBV29-1 NA CSVLEGLLAGGRTDTQYF TGCAGCGTTCTAGAGGGGCTCCTAGCGGGAGGGAGGACAGATACGCAGTATTTT
TRBJ1-5 NA TRBV28 few CASTPPRVQPQHF TGTGCCAGCACCCCCCCCAGGGTTCAGCCCCAGCATTTT
TRBJ1-1 TRBD1 TRBV25-1 few CASIRTGGTEAFF TGTGCCAGCATCCGGACAGGGGGGACTGAAGCTTTCTTT
TRBJ2-3 TRBD2 TRBV10-3 NA CAISVRLAGGPGNTQYF TGTGCCATCAGTGTAAGACTAGCGGGAGGGCCGGGTAATACGCAGTATTTT
TRBJ1-5 NA TRBV15 NA CATSSTGMSNQPQHF TGTGCCACCAGCAGCACAGGGATGAGCAATCAGCCCCAGCATTTT
TRBJ1-1 NA TRBV28 few CASSLSGTLYMNTEAFF TGTGCCAGCAGTTTATCGGGGACACTATATATGAACACTGAAGCTTTCTTT
TRBJ2-2 TRBD1 TRBV28 NA CASSFQDRATGELFF TGTGCCAGCAGTTTTCAGGACAGGGCCACCGGGGAGCTGTTTTTT
TRBJ1-1 NA TRBV11-2 NA CASSYSGVNTEAFF TGTGCCAGCAGCTATTCAGGGGTCAACACTGAAGCTTTCTTT
TRBJ2-2 NA TRBV4-2 few CASSLTTTTGELFF TGTGCCAGCAGCCTAACAACTACCACGGGGGAGCTGTTTTTT
TRBJ2-5 TRBD2 TRBV2 few CASVRYVAGQEQETQYF TGTGCCAGCGTTCGATACGTAGCGGGCCAAGAACAAGAGACCCAGTACTTC
TRBJ2-1 NA TRBV11-2 NA CASSLTRDSKQFF TGTGCCAGCAGCCTCACCCGAGACAGCAAGCAGTTCTTC
TRBJ2-2 TRBD2 TRBV15 NA CATSRAPGLAGAGNTGELFF TGTGCCACCAGCAGAGCGCCGGGACTAGCGGGAGCGGGGAACACCGGGGAGCTGTTTTTT
TRBJ2-5 TRBD2 TRBV7-2 NA CASSLTPRTSGQETQYF TGTGCCAGCAGCTTAACCCCTCGGACTAGCGGACAAGAGACCCAGTACTTC
TRBJ2-4 NA TRBV7-2 few CASSLRVQAGNIQYF TGTGCCAGCAGCCTCCGGGTCCAAGCAGGGAACATTCAGTACTTC
TRBJ2-2 TRBD2 TRBV27 NA CASSGGGGELFF TGTGCCAGCAGCGGGGGGGGCGGGGAGCTGTTTTTT
TRBJ2-2 TRBD2 TRBV5-4 few CASREANSLF TGTGCCAGCCGGGAGGCCAACTCCCTTTTT
TRBJ2-1 TRBD2 TRBV9 NA CASSENPTSGFNEQFF TGTGCCAGCAGCGAAAACCCGACTAGCGGATTCAATGAGCAGTTCTTC
TRBJ2-5 NA TRBV27 NA CASSIGRGLGETQYF TGTGCCAGCAGCATTGGGAGGGGGTTGGGGGAGACCCAGTACTTC
TRBJ2-1 TRBD2 TRBV4-3 few CASSQGLAGGPRPEQFF TGCGCCAGCAGCCAAGGTCTAGCGGGAGGGCCAAGGCCTGAGCAGTTCTTC
TRBJ1-1 NA TRBV7-9 few CASSLARGTQGGTEAFF TGTGCCAGCAGCTTAGCCCGCGGGACGCAAGGCGGCACTGAAGCTTTCTTT
TRBJ2-7 TRBD2 TRBV7-8 NA CASSLRTSGSGAQYF TGTGCCAGCAGCTTAAGGACTAGCGGGAGCGGAGCGCAGTACTTC
TRBJ2-1 TRBD2 TRBV19 once CASSKLAGGTYNEQFF TGTGCCAGTAGTAAACTAGCGGGAGGCACCTACAATGAGCAGTTCTTC
TRBJ1-5 TRBD1 TRBV19 few CASSLRGLGNQPQHF TGTGCCAGTAGTTTGAGGGGGCTTGGCAATCAGCCCCAGCATTTT
TRBJ1-2 NA TRBV10-3 few CAISKPQGSRGYTF TGTGCCATCAGTAAGCCCCAGGGGTCACGGGGCTACACCTTC
TRBJ1-1 TRBD1 TRBV19 NA CASGQGETEAFF TGTGCCAGTGGACAGGGTGAAACTGAAGCTTTCTTT
TRBJ2-3 NA TRBV23-1 few CAIAKASGTTDTQYF TGCGCCATCGCGAAAGCTTCGGGAACCACAGATACGCAGTATTTT
TRBJ2-1 TRBD2 TRBV2 few CASSDQITSGKLPEQFF TGTGCCAGCAGTGACCAAATAACTAGCGGGAAGCTCCCGGAGCAGTTCTTC
TRBJ2-7 NA TRBV7-9 few CASSSGPVKQYF TGTGCCAGCAGCTCGGGGCCCGTCAAGCAGTACTTC
TRBJ2-2 TRBD2 TRBV14 few CASSQYSSGRNTGELFF TGTGCCAGCAGCCAATATTCTAGCGGGAGGAACACCGGGGAGCTGTTTTTT